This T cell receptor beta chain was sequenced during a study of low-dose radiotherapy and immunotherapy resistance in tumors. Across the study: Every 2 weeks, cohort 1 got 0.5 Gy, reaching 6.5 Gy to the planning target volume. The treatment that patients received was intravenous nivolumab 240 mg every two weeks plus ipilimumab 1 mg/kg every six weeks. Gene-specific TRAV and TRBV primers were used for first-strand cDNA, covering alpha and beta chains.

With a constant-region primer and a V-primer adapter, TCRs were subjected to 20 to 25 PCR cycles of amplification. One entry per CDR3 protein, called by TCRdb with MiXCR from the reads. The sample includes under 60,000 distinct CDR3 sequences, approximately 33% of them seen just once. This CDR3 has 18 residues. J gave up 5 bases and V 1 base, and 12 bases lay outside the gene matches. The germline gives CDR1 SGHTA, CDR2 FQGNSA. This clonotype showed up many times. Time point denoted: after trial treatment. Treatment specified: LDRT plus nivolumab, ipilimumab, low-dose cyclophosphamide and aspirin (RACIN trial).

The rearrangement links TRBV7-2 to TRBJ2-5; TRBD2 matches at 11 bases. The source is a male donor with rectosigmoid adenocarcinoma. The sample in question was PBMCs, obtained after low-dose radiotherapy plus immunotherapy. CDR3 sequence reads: CASSLGGTSGSLGETQYF. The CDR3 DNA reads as TGTGCCAGCAGCTTAGGTGGGACTAGCGGCTCCCTTGGGGAGACCCAGTACTTC.